This T cell receptor beta chain stems from a study of graft-versus-host responses after intestinal transplantation. Study overall: Recipients had multivisceral, liver-intestinal, or isolated intestinal transplants. Each recipient received anti-thymocyte globulin induction, then tacrolimus and steroids for two to three years.

A word on this clone: Its specificity is not known.

After removal of 6 bases from V and 6 bases from J, the junction contained 5 bases not matched to a gene. Germline V CDR1 and CDR2: KGHSH, LQKENI. CDR3 length: 14 residues. Using immunoSEQ multiplex PCR, the repertoire was profiled, and TCRdb retains in-frame clones only, with some absent. Here the sample spans about 120,000 clones, around nine tenths being singletons. Study observations and caveats: Early post-transplant HvG declines tracked with peak circulating GvH clone levels.

This sequence was found in a human donor who received an intestinal transplant. This chain uses TRBV18 with TRBJ1-4, with TRBD1 identical over 9 bases. Sequencing was performed on unstimulated CD4+ T cells sorted from spleen or lymph node cells, taken before intestinal transplant. DNA of the CDR3: TGTGCCAGCTCCGCAGACAGGGGGGATGAAAAACTGTTTTTT. Its translation: CASSADRGDEKLFF.